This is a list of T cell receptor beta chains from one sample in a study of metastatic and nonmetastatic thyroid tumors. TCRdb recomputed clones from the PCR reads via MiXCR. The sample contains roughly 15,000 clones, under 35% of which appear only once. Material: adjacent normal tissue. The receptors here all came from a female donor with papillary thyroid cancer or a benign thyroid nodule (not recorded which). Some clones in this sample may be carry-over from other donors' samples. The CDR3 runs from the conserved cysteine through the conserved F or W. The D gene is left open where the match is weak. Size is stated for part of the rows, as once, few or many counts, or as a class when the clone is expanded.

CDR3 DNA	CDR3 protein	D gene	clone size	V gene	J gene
TGTGCCAGCAGTTATTTCTCGGGGGGAGGTAATGAAAAACTGTTTTTT	CASSYFSGGGNEKLFF	-	medium-sized	TRBV6-6	TRBJ1-4
TGTGCCACCAGTGATTCGGGACAGCCGTCCTACGAGCAGTACTTC	CATSDSGQPSYEQYF	TRBD1	-	TRBV24-1	TRBJ2-7
TGTGCCAGCAGTGGCCAGACAGGTGCCCCTGGGGCCAACGTCCTGACTTTC	CASSGQTGAPGANVLTF	-	few	TRBV6-1	TRBJ2-6
TGTGCCAGCAGTGAAGACGGGACAGGGAACTACGAGCAGTACTTC	CASSEDGTGNYEQYF	TRBD1	many	TRBV6-1	TRBJ2-7
TGTGCCAGCAGCGCGACAGACTACCACCAAGAGACCCAGTACTTC	CASSATDYHQETQYF	-	many	TRBV9	TRBJ2-5
TGTGCCAGCTCACCACGGGTTTCCTACGAGCAGTACTTC	CASSPRVSYEQYF	-	few	TRBV18	TRBJ2-7
TGCGCCAGCAGCTTAACCGGGACTAGCGGGAGTAGGTTATTCGGTGAGCAGTTCTTC	CASSLTGTSGSRLFGEQFF	TRBD2	-	TRBV5-1	TRBJ2-1
TGCGCCAGCAGCTTGTTAGGCTACGAGCAGTACTTC	CASSLLGYEQYF	-	few	TRBV5-1	TRBJ2-7
TGCAGTGCTAGATCCCTTGGATATAATGAAAAACTGTTTTTT	CSARSLGYNEKLFF	-	-	TRBV20-1	TRBJ1-4
TGTGCCAGCAGTCGGGACGGAGCGCGGGAGACCCAGTACTTC	CASSRDGARETQYF	-	large	TRBV6-1	TRBJ2-5
TGTGCCAGCAGGGCCCGGGACGGATATAATTCACCCCTCCACTTT	CASRARDGYNSPLHF	-	few	TRBV27	TRBJ1-6
TGTGCCAGTAGTAGGACTAGCGGGGATCACTACGAGCAGTACTTC	CASSRTSGDHYEQYF	TRBD2	-	TRBV19	TRBJ2-7
TGTGCCAGCAGTTTTAAGGACTTCGGGGAGCAGTACTTC	CASSFKDFGEQYF	-	-	TRBV27	TRBJ2-7
TGTGCCAGCAGCACGGGACAGATGAGCTCCTACAATGAGCAGTTCTTC	CASSTGQMSSYNEQFF	TRBD1	medium-sized	TRBV13	TRBJ2-1
TGTGCCAGCAGCTTATCCAGTCTTAACGAGCAGTACTTC	CASSLSSLNEQYF	-	few	TRBV11-2	TRBJ2-7
TGTGCCAGCAGTCCGGGGGGCGATAATCAGCCCCAGCATTTT	CASSPGGDNQPQHF	-	-	TRBV28	TRBJ1-5
TGTGCCAGCAGTGAAGGGGGCTCTGGGGCCAACGTCCTGACTTTC	CASSEGGSGANVLTF	-	medium-sized	TRBV2	TRBJ2-6
TGTGCCAGCAGTTTCCGGGGGGCGCCCACAGATACGCAGTATTTT	CASSFRGAPTDTQYF	-	-	TRBV2	TRBJ2-3
TGTGCCAGCAGGCTGACCGCAGGCCACTCTGGAAACACCATATATTTT	CASRLTAGHSGNTIYF	-	many	TRBV6-2/TRBV6-3	TRBJ1-3
TGTGCCAGCTCACCACCCGGGTCCGAGACCCAGTACTTC	CASSPPGSETQYF	-	-	TRBV18	TRBJ2-5
TGTGCCAGCAGTGAAGAGGTCTGGAGCGGGGGCTACTACGAGCAGTACTTC	CASSEEVWSGGYYEQYF	TRBD2	few	TRBV6-1	TRBJ2-7
TGTGCCAGCAGCTTACCGCGAGTAGATACGCAGTATTTT	CASSLPRVDTQYF	-	-	TRBV6-5	TRBJ2-3
TGTGCCAGCAAAATACCTAGGGAACGTCCTAATTCACCCCTCCACTTT	CASKIPRERPNSPLHF	-	few	TRBV28	TRBJ1-6
TGTGCCAGCAGACCCCGATGGAGGGGTGCGGGTGGCCATGGCTACACCTTC	CASRPRWRGAGGHGYTF	-	-	TRBV6-6	TRBJ1-2
TGTGCCAGCAGCTTGGAGGAGTGGGGGAACACTGAAGCTTTCTTT	CASSLEEWGNTEAFF	-	medium-sized	TRBV5-5	TRBJ1-1
TGTGCCAGTAGAGAGACAGGGAGGGGGACCGGGGAGCTGTTTTTT	CASRETGRGTGELFF	-	many	TRBV19	TRBJ2-2
TGTGCCAGCAGCTTAGGGGTTTCCCCGAAAGCTTTCTTT	CASSLGVSPKAFF	-	few	TRBV13	TRBJ1-1
TGTGCCAGCTCACCCGGACAGGTTATCCCTAATGAAAAACTGTTTTTT	CASSPGQVIPNEKLFF	TRBD1	-	TRBV18	TRBJ1-4
TGTGCCAGCAGGAACTGCACAGGGGAGATGAGGGAGTACTTC	CASRNCTGEMREYF	TRBD1	-	TRBV2	TRBJ2-5
TGTGCCAGCAGTTACGGAGGATGGGGAAGTAATGAGCAGTTCTTC	CASSYGGWGSNEQFF	-	-	TRBV6-6	TRBJ2-1
TGTGCCAGCAGGGATGGACAGGGGGTGGATGAGCAGTTCTTC	CASRDGQGVDEQFF	TRBD1	many	TRBV2	TRBJ2-1
TGTGCCACGACCGGGGGCTACTTGAACACTGAAGCTTTCTTT	CATTGGYLNTEAFF	-	large	TRBV6-1	TRBJ1-1
TGTGCCAGTAGTATAGATCCAACCCGTCTTGGGGCTTACAATGAGCAGTTCTTC	CASSIDPTRLGAYNEQFF	-	few	TRBV19	TRBJ2-1
TGTGCCAGCACTTCCGCAGGGCACCACACCGGGGAGCTGTTTTTT	CASTSAGHHTGELFF	-	medium-sized	TRBV28	TRBJ2-2
TGTGCCAGCAGTATGGCGGGGGAGGGAGATTACGAGCAGTACTTC	CASSMAGEGDYEQYF	TRBD2	-	TRBV28	TRBJ2-7
TGCGCCAGCTCCGGACAGGGGATGAACACTGAAGCTTTCTTT	CASSGQGMNTEAFF	TRBD1	-	TRBV5-1	TRBJ1-1
TGTGCCAGCGGGGGGCGCAACTATGGCTACACCTTC	CASGGRNYGYTF	-	-	TRBV3-1	TRBJ1-2
TGTGCCAGCAGTTTAGGGACTAGGGAAACAGATACGCAGTATTTT	CASSLGTRETDTQYF	TRBD2	few	TRBV12-3/TRBV12-4	TRBJ2-3
TGTGCCAGCAGCTTGTTAGGAGCACAGGACTACGAGCAGTACTTC	CASSLLGAQDYEQYF	-	-	TRBV5-6	TRBJ2-7
TGCAGTGCCATCCCCGGGACAGTCTACAATGAGCAGTTCTTC	CSAIPGTVYNEQFF	TRBD1	few	TRBV20-1	TRBJ2-1
TGTGCCACCCGTACTAGCGGGAGCCACGAGCAGTACTTC	CATRTSGSHEQYF	TRBD2	-	TRBV6-1	TRBJ2-7
TGTGCCAGCTCAGGGGGACGGGCTAATTCACCCCTCCACTTT	CASSGGRANSPLHF	TRBD1	-	TRBV3-1	TRBJ1-6
TGTGCCAGCAGTGAAAACAAATGGGACTTCGAGCAGTACTTC	CASSENKWDFEQYF	-	-	TRBV28	TRBJ2-7
TGTGCCAGCAGTCCCCGTGAAGAGCAGTTCTTC	CASSPREEQFF	-	-	TRBV6-1	TRBJ2-1
TGTGCCAGCAGCTTCCGGGACAGTAGCTACGAGCAGTACTTC	CASSFRDSSYEQYF	TRBD1	-	TRBV9	TRBJ2-7
TGTGCCACCTCGCGTGGGAGGGGGAGCACAGATACGCAGTATTTT	CATSRGRGSTDTQYF	-	-	TRBV24-1	TRBJ2-3
TGTGCCAGCAGTACACTAGTCCCAGCTGGGGACAGGGTGTTCACCGGGGAGCTGTTTTTT	CASSTLVPAGDRVFTGELFF	TRBD1	few	TRBV6-4	TRBJ2-2
TGCAGTGCCAGTCCCGTAAGCTCTGGAAACACCATATATTTT	CSASPVSSGNTIYF	-	few	TRBV20-1	TRBJ1-3
TGTGCCAGCAGTTTCCCGACTAGTTCGCACAATGAGCAGTTCTTC	CASSFPTSSHNEQFF	-	medium-sized	TRBV28	TRBJ2-1
TGCAGTGCTTGGGGGACGCGGGAAACCTACGAGCAGTACTTC	CSAWGTRETYEQYF	-	-	TRBV20-1	TRBJ2-7
TGCAGTGCTAGAGCCTGGGAGGGGGCTACTGTTAGCACAGATACGCAGTATTTT	CSARAWEGATVSTDTQYF	-	-	TRBV20-1	TRBJ2-3
TGTGCCACCAATAACAGGGATGGGAATCAGCCCCAGCATTTT	CATNNRDGNQPQHF	-	-	TRBV6-1	TRBJ1-5
TGTGCCAGCAGCCCGAGGCGGGGACTAGCGGGAGGGTTCAGCGAGGAGCAGTTCTTC	CASSPRRGLAGGFSEEQFF	TRBD2	medium-sized	TRBV3-1	TRBJ2-1
TGTGCCAGCAGCTCACCGACTAGCTCCCCCTACAATGAGCAGTTCTTC	CASSSPTSSPYNEQFF	TRBD2	-	TRBV11-1	TRBJ2-1
TGTGCCAGCAGTTATGGGACTAGCGGGGTTTTGAGCACAGATACGCAGTATTTT	CASSYGTSGVLSTDTQYF	TRBD2	few	TRBV28	TRBJ2-3
TGCGCCAGCAGCCGGGGGACCCCGGGAGGGGATGAAAAACTGTTTTTT	CASSRGTPGGDEKLFF	-	few	TRBV4-3	TRBJ1-4
TGTGCCAGCAGTCAGGGGGGGTACAGAGATACGCAGTATTTT	CASSQGGYRDTQYF	-	-	TRBV25-1	TRBJ2-3
TGTGCCAGCAGTGAAGCCCAGGTTGAAGCTTTCTTT	CASSEAQVEAFF	-	few	TRBV6-1	TRBJ1-1
TGTGCCAGCAGTTTAGCCGGTTATTCACCCCTCCACTTT	CASSLAGYSPLHF	-	few	TRBV27	TRBJ1-6